The table lists the clone carrying this T cell receptor beta chain with a count of one. Sequencing was performed with immunoSEQ multiplex PCR; in TCRdb, only in-frame clones are kept and a portion is missing. The repertoire holds about 200,000 clones, with roughly 82% as singletons. Adults between about 18 and 89 years of age took part from about two dozen US areas. After removal of 1 base from V and 2 bases from J, the junction contained 7 bases not matched to a gene. This CDR3 contains 16 residues. Per germline, CDR1 GTSNPN and CDR2 SVGIG (reference sequence). The sample comes from a study of blood T cell repertoires in COVID-19.

The sequencing input was PBMCs or T cells enriched from blood (not recorded which). This receptor was identified in a man between 40 and 49 years old with acute COVID-19. The chain links TRBV30 to TRBJ1-5, with TRBD1 matching 8 bases. The CDR3 reads CAWSEVRGLGNQPQHF. CDR3 bases: TGTGCCTGGAGTGAGGTCAGGGGGCTAGGCAATCAGCCCCAGCATTTT. Full variable domain (rest looked up from reference TRBV30 and TRBJ1-5): SQTIHQWPATLVQPVGSPLSLECTVEGTSNPNLYWYRQAAGRGLQLLFYSVGIGQISSEVPQNLSASRPQDRQFILSSKKLLLSDSGFYLCAWSEVRGLGNQPQHFGDGTRLSIL.